This entry describes one T cell receptor beta chain. TCRdb keeps only in-frame clones here, not all; method: immunoSEQ multiplex PCR. The sample shows about 680,000 clones, around 90% of them seen only once. These data originate in a study of Ad26.COV2.S vaccination and SARS-CoV-2 variants. Treatment of the sample: some 20 received Ad26.COV2.S at low or high dose, single or two shots; a few received placebo; per-sample allocation not given. Each sample was drawn 63 days after the first injection (of vaccine or placebo). CDR1 and CDR2 (germline): SSHAT, FNYEAQ (reference sequence). The V gene end was trimmed by 3 bases and the J gene end by 1 base; junction bases not matched to a gene: 2. The CDR3 has 15 amino acids.

Sequencing was performed on peripheral blood, taken in a trial of Ad26.COV2.S vaccine versus placebo. The V gene is TRBV7-7, the J gene TRBJ2-5; 10 bases align to TRBD2. This sequence was found in a person between 18 and 65 years old who received the Ad26.COV2.S COVID-19 vaccine or a placebo. CDR3 protein: CASSFSGGLQETQYF. In DNA, the CDR3 is TGTGCCAGCAGCTTTAGCGGGGGGCTCCAAGAGACCCAGTACTTC.